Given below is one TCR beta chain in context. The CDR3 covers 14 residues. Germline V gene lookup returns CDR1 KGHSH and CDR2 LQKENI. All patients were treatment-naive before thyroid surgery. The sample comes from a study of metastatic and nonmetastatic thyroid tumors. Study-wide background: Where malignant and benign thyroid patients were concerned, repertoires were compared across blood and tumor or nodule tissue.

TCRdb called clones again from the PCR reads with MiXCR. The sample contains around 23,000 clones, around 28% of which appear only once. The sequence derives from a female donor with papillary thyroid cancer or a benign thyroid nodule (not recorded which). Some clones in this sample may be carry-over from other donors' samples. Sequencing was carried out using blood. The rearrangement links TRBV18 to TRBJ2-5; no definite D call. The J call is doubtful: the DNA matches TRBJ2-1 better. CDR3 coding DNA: TGTGCCAGCTCCCTGGTCAGAACTCAAGAGACCCAGTTCTTC. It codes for CASSLVRTQETQFF.